Listed here are 13 T cell receptor beta chains from one sample, sequenced in a study of CD39 and CD103 CD8 tumor-infiltrating T cells. Clones were sequenced by immunoSEQ multiplex PCR, and TCRdb holds only the in-frame ones, with some missing. The sample shows over 15,000 clones, 85% to 95% of them seen only once. The sequenced sample was CD8+ T cells sorted from blood. Subset given: total memory CD8 T cells (CD45RA-CCR7+/-) from blood or uninvolved lymph node. Every receptor here comes from a human donor with head and neck squamous cell carcinoma.

The gene calls are TRBV5-1 and TRBJ1-4; D uncertain. Per germline, CDR1 SGHRS and CDR2 YFSETQ. CDR3 length equals 13 residues. V was shortened by 0 bases and J by 5 bases, with 5 bases between the two germline ends. CDR3 coding DNA: TGCGCCAGCAGCTTGGCGTCAAATGAAAAACTGTTTTTT. This sequence encodes CASSLASNEKLFF.

The chain uses TRBV19 and TRBJ1-2; D uncertain. Trimming removed 3 bases at V and 0 bases at J, with 5 bases between. The CDR3 is 13 amino acids. In germline, CDR1 is LNHDA, CDR2 SQIVND (reference sequence). CDR3 protein: CASSMKTNYGYTF. The CDR3, as DNA: TGTGCCAGTAGTATGAAAACTAACTATGGCTACACCTTC.

This chain uses TRBV9 with TRBJ2-2; 8 bases match TRBD2. The V and J ends lost 3 bases and 6 bases, in that order; junction bases with no gene match: 4. The CDR3 spans 14 residues. Germline V lookup: CDR1 SGDLS, CDR2 YYNGEE. CDR3 DNA: TGTGCCAGCAGCGCAAGGACTAGCTCCGGGGAGCTGTTTTTT. Translating gives CASSARTSSGELFF.

The chain joins TRBV6-1 to TRBJ1-4; a possible D gene is TRBD1 (6 bases). Looked up from germline, CDR1 is MNHNS and CDR2 is SASEGT. V was pared by 3 bases and J by 2 bases, with 13 bases between. The CDR3 contains 16 residues. The CDR3 bases are TGTGCCAGCAGTGACGTACAGGGATCTACTAATGAAAAACTGTTTTTT. It codes for CASSDVQGSTNEKLFF.

Concerning this clone itself: One end of the junction varies from germline; a read error may be responsible. The V gene is TRBV7-8, the J gene TRBJ2-7; 14 positions agree with TRBD2. This CDR3 has 15 amino acids. Germline lookup yields CDR1 SGHVS and CDR2 FQNEAQ. The DNA of the CDR3 is TGTGCCAGCAGCCCCACGGGACTAGCGGGGGTTGCGCTCTTCTTC. Translated: CASSPTGLAGVALFF.

The gene calls are TRBV5-1 and TRBJ1-1, with 7 bases fitting TRBD1. With V trimmed by 3 bases and J by 2 bases, 7 bases remained unmatched. The CDR3 is made up of 15 amino acids. In germline, CDR1 is SGHRS, CDR2 YFSETQ. In DNA form, the CDR3 reads TGCGCCAGCAGCTGGTCGACAGGGACCAACACTGAAGCTTTCTTT. It specifies CASSWSTGTNTEAFF.

The rearrangement uses TRBV28 and TRBJ1-5; TRBD1 matches at 7 bases. Germline-derived CDR1 and CDR2 are MDHEN and SYDVKM. Germline trimming cut 3 bases from V and 7 bases from J; bases unmatched to any gene: 6. This CDR3 is built from 14 residues. DNA for the CDR3: TGTGCCAGCAGTTTCGGGGACAGTACCCAGCCCCAGCATTTT. Its protein product is CASSFGDSTQPQHF.

The chain links TRBV6-4 to TRBJ1-2, with TRBD1 matching 8 bases. The CDR3 contains 15 residues. In germline, CDR1 is MRHNA, CDR2 SNTAGT. Trimming took 2 bases from V and 6 from J; bases not matched to a gene: 8. CDR3 coding DNA: TGTGCCAGCAGTGACGGGCAGGGGGCTTCGGATGGCTACACCTTC. This encodes CASSDGQGASDGYTF.

The V call is TRBV11-1, the J call TRBJ1-5, with D tentatively TRBD1 (6 bases). The germline CDR1 and CDR2 sequences are SGHAT and FQDESV (reference sequence). The CDR3 contains 17 residues. V was cut by 5 bases and J by 0 bases, with 17 bases left in between. The CDR3 DNA sequence: TGTGCCAGCAGCCTCGACGGACAGCCCTCTAGCAATCAGCCCCAGCATTTT. Encoded protein: CASSLDGQPSSNQPQHF.

There are a few counts of this clone. The chain links TRBV7-9 to TRBJ1-1; D unresolved. This CDR3 is 13 amino acids long. Deletions cut 5 bases from V and 10 bases from J, with 17 bases between. Germline CDR1 reads SEHNR; CDR2 reads FQNEAQ (reference sequence). The CDR3 loop is CASSLGGGWAAFF. CDR3 DNA: TGTGCCAGCAGCCTAGGAGGTGGGTGGGCAGCTTTCTTT.

The genes are TRBV19 and TRBJ1-1, with TRBD1 matching 7 bases. Germline V gene lookup returns CDR1 LNHDA and CDR2 SQIVND (reference sequence). The J segment lost 4 bases and the V segment lost 3 bases, leaving 8 bases of the junction unmatched. This CDR3 is built from 15 residues. DNA of the CDR3: TGTGCCAGTAGTATGGGAGGGGGCTGGGGCACTGAAGCTTTCTTT. It translates to CASSMGGGWGTEAFF.

The V and J genes are TRBV27 and TRBJ2-7, with D perhaps given as TRBD1 or TRBD2 (5 bases each). The CDR3 length is 13 residues. Germline CDR1 MNHEY, CDR2 SMNVEV (reference sequence). V was trimmed by 2 bases and J by 4 bases, leaving 9 bases between them. The CDR3: CASSLGGPYEQYF. CDR3 coding DNA: TGTGCCAGCAGTTTAGGGGGACCGTACGAGCAGTACTTC.

This chain joins TRBV27 and TRBJ2-7, with 10 bases aligning to TRBD2. V lost 3 bases, J lost 3 bases, and 5 bases stayed unmatched. From germline, CDR1 is MNHEY and CDR2 SMNVEV (reference sequence). CDR3 length: 15 residues. DNA for the CDR3: TGTGCCAGCAGTTTTAGCGGGGGGCCCTTCTACGAGCAGTACTTC. Residues: CASSFSGGPFYEQYF.